This is a list of T cell receptor beta chains from one sample in a study of long-term antiretroviral therapy in people with HIV. Profiled with immunoSEQ multiplex PCR; TCRdb holds only in-frame clones, not every one. The sample records fewer than 35,000 clones, over 75% being singletons. Specimen: unsorted PBMCs, collected around 3.3 years after starting antiretroviral therapy. These receptors were obtained from a man between 18 and 35 years old with HIV. CDR3s include the opening cysteine and the closing phenylalanine or tryptophan. The D gene is left open where the match is weak. Only part of the rows carry a size: once, few, many, or a class if the clone is expanded.

NA NA TRBJ2-5 TRBV27 15 TGTGCCAGCAGTTTATCGACAGGTAGAAGGGAGACCCAGTACTTC CASSLSTGRRETQYF
NA TRBD2 TRBJ2-7 TRBV5-1 14 TGCGCCAGCAGCTCCTTTGATAGCGGGTACGAGCAGTACTTC CASSSFDSGYEQYF
NA TRBD1 TRBJ2-3 TRBV18 15 TGTGCCAGCTCATCGGGACAGGGCGACCGAGATACGCAGTATTTT CASSSGQGDRDTQYF
NA NA TRBJ1-5 TRBV19 16 TGTGCCACCCAAGAACAGACTTACTATAGCAATCAGCCCCAGCATTTT CATQEQTYYSNQPQHF
NA NA TRBJ1-3 TRBV19 14 TGTGCCAGTAGGTCACCGCGCTCTGGAAACACCATATATTTT CASRSPRSGNTIYF
NA TRBD2 TRBJ2-1 TRBV6-5 15 TGTGCCAGCAGTTACTCTAGCGGGAGCTACAATGAGCAGTTCTTC CASSYSSGSYNEQFF
once TRBD1 TRBJ2-1 TRBV2 15 TGTGCCAGCAGCGCCCGGGACAGGGTCTACAATGAGCAGTTCTTC CASSARDRVYNEQFF
NA NA TRBJ1-4 TRBV5-4 17 TGTGCCAGCAGCTCTGGCGCGGCTCCCCGTGCTGGTGAAAAACTGTTTTTT CASSSGAAPRAGEKLFF
NA NA TRBJ1-1 TRBV4-3 14 TGCGCCAGCAGCGACGGGATTATGAACACTGAAGCTTTCTTT CASSDGIMNTEAFF
NA NA TRBJ1-1 TRBV19 15 TGTGCCAGTAGTATAGACGGAAGACTGAACACTGAAGCTTTCTTT CASSIDGRLNTEAFF
NA NA TRBJ1-5 TRBV7-8 15 TGTGCCAGCAGCTTAGGGGGCCGGGGCAATCAGCCCCAGCATTTT CASSLGGRGNQPQHF
few NA TRBJ1-4 TRBV14 13 TGTGCCAGCAGTCTAGCAACTAATGAAAAACTGTTTTTT CASSLATNEKLFF
NA NA TRBJ1-6 TRBV11-2 11 TGTGCCAGCAGCCACTATTCACCCCTCCACTTT CASSHYSPLHF
NA TRBD1 TRBJ1-6 TRBV4-1 16 TGCGCCAGCAGCCAAGAACCAGGGGGCGGAAATTCACCCCTCCACTTT CASSQEPGGGNSPLHF
NA NA TRBJ2-1 TRBV5-4 15 TGTGCCAGCAGCTTGGCGGGAGCGGTCTACAATGAGCAGTTCTTC CASSLAGAVYNEQFF